This TCR beta chain is drawn from a study of radiotherapy plus CTLA-4 blockade in lung cancer. TCRdb's table, derived via immunoSEQ multiplex PCR, lists solely in-frame clones and lacks some. This table has about 60,000 clones, 70% to 85% appearing once. Concerning this clone: Its specificity is not known.

Notes on the study in general: Tumor-origin TCR clones grew in blood after radiotherapy plus ipilimumab.

Germline V gene lookup returns CDR1 SNHLY and CDR2 FYNNEI. V was cut by 5 bases and J by 0 bases, with 17 bases left in between. The CDR3 extends over 17 amino acids. This sample comprised peripheral blood, obtained from a patient treated with radiotherapy plus ipilimumab. The receptor was derived from a human donor with non-small cell lung cancer who had a partial response to radiotherapy plus ipilimumab. This rearrangement joins TRBV2 to TRBJ1-5; weak D call: TRBD1 (5 bases). The CDR3 reads CASSKEGLNYSNQPQHF. CDR3 DNA sequence: TGTGCCAGCAGTAAGGAGGGGCTGAATTATAGCAATCAGCCCCAGCATTTT.